This T cell receptor beta chain is drawn from a study of cytomegalovirus exposure and HLA in healthy donors. V was clipped by 2 bases and J by 1 base, with 8 bases between them. The V gene's germline CDR1 is GTSNPN and CDR2 SVGIG (reference sequence). This CDR3 has 13 residues. Notes on the study in general: Analyzed later, association rates of TCRs varied across HLA loci, with DRB1 most and HLA-C fewest. Near-uniform donor sequencing depth was presumed by presence/absence analyses.

With 60 Vbeta and 13 Jbeta primers, the PCR was carried out. Here immunoSEQ multiplex PCR was the method, and the copy in TCRdb shows in-frame clones only, minus some. Of about 150,000 clones listed, approximately 78% are singletons. For this clone: The target antigen is unknown.

The TCR sequence derives from a man aged 40-55 years in good health and CMV-seropositive. Material: PBMCs. J is TRBJ1-1 and V is TRBV30; no firm D call. This chain's CDR3 is CAWSQMPNTEAFF. The CDR3 DNA is TGTGCCTGGAGTCAGATGCCGAACACTGAAGCTTTCTTT.